This is a list of T cell receptor beta chains from one sample in a study of blood T cell repertoires in COVID-19. TCRdb's table, derived via immunoSEQ multiplex PCR, lists solely in-frame clones and lacks some. This sample has 90,000 to 120,000 clones, with about three quarters found just once. Sequenced: peripheral blood. The receptors come from a man in his sixties or seventies with acute or convalescent COVID-19. The CDR3 runs from the conserved cysteine through the conserved F or W. D genes are given only for firm matches. Only part of the rows carry a size: once, few, many, or a class if the clone is expanded.

V: TRBV19
length: 15
D: .
size: .
J: TRBJ2-2
CDR3: CASSPRTSPGGELFF
DNA: TGTGCCAGTAGTCCTCGGACTTCTCCCGGCGGGGAGCTGTTTTTT

V: TRBV15
length: 17
D: TRBD1
size: .
J: TRBJ1-4
CDR3: CATSRNRGPATNEKLFF
DNA: TGTGCCACCAGCAGGAACAGGGGACCCGCAACTAATGAAAAACTGTTTTTT

V: TRBV29-1
length: 12
D: .
size: .
J: TRBJ1-1
CDR3: CSASDLNTEAFF
DNA: TGCAGCGCATCGGACTTGAACACTGAAGCTTTCTTT

V: TRBV5-6
length: 11
D: .
size: .
J: TRBJ2-1
CDR3: CASSLLGEQFF
DNA: TGTGCCAGCAGCTTGCTCGGGGAGCAGTTCTTC

V: TRBV19
length: 15
D: .
size: once
J: TRBJ2-4
CDR3: CASSSSRDTLNIQYF
DNA: TGTGCCAGTAGTTCCTCGAGGGACACCTTAAACATTCAGTACTTC

V: TRBV5-5
length: 16
D: TRBD1
size: .
J: TRBJ2-5
CDR3: CASSRPQQGARETQYF
DNA: TGTGCCAGCAGCCGCCCCCAACAGGGGGCTCGGGAGACCCAGTACTTC

V: TRBV7-8
length: 16
D: .
size: .
J: TRBJ2-3
CDR3: CASSLVQGEGPDTQYF
DNA: TGTGCCAGCAGCTTAGTCCAAGGAGAGGGCCCAGATACGCAGTATTTT

V: TRBV7-3
length: 18
D: .
size: .
J: TRBJ2-1
CDR3: CASSKQPTGLGSYNEQFF
DNA: TGTGCCAGCAGCAAACAACCTACAGGGTTGGGCTCCTACAATGAGCAGTTCTTC

V: TRBV19
length: 13
D: .
size: .
J: TRBJ2-1
CDR3: CASSFGQYNEQFF
DNA: TGTGCCAGTAGTTTCGGACAGTACAATGAGCAGTTCTTC

V: TRBV3-1/TRBV3-2
length: 15
D: .
size: .
J: TRBJ1-6
CDR3: CASSQVEAGVSPLHF
DNA: TGTGCCAGCAGCCAAGTGGAGGCCGGGGTATCACCCCTCCACTTT

V: TRBV4-1
length: 17
D: TRBD1
size: .
J: TRBJ2-1
CDR3: CASSQESATGFYNEQFF
DNA: TGCGCCAGCAGCCAAGAGTCCGCGACAGGGTTTTACAATGAGCAGTTCTTC

V: TRBV5-6
length: 15
D: TRBD1
size: .
J: TRBJ2-3
CDR3: CASSPGQVSTDTQYF
DNA: TGTGCCAGCAGCCCTGGACAGGTTAGCACAGATACGCAGTATTTT

V: TRBV9
length: 14
D: .
size: .
J: TRBJ2-2
CDR3: CASSRVQGSGELFF
DNA: TGTGCCAGCAGCCGAGTCCAGGGTTCCGGGGAGCTGTTTTTT

V: TRBV7-9
length: 16
D: TRBD1
size: .
J: TRBJ1-6
CDR3: CASSLAQDRDNSPLHF
DNA: TGTGCCAGCAGCTTAGCACAGGACAGGGATAATTCACCCCTCCACTTT

V: TRBV9
length: 15
D: .
size: .
J: TRBJ1-1
CDR3: CASSVVATGGAEAFF
DNA: TGTGCCAGCAGCGTAGTCGCCACTGGTGGGGCGGAAGCTTTCTTT

V: TRBV11-1
length: 15
D: .
size: .
J: TRBJ1-1
CDR3: CASSLVRGAGTEAFF
DNA: TGTGCCAGCAGCTTAGTGCGGGGCGCGGGCACTGAAGCTTTCTTT

V: TRBV7-6
length: 18
D: TRBD2
size: .
J: TRBJ2-2
CDR3: CASSLGTSGGDSTGELFF
DNA: TGTGCCAGCAGTCTCGGGACTAGCGGGGGCGACTCCACCGGGGAGCTGTTTTTT

V: TRBV7-9
length: 16
D: .
size: .
J: TRBJ1-1
CDR3: CASSKNRVGPNTEAFF
DNA: TGTGCCAGCAGCAAAAACAGGGTCGGACCGAACACTGAAGCTTTCTTT

V: TRBV15
length: 16
D: TRBD1
size: .
J: TRBJ2-5
CDR3: CATSRTPGQGRETQYF
DNA: TGTGCCACCAGCAGAACGCCGGGACAGGGTCGAGAGACCCAGTACTTC

V: TRBV19
length: 12
D: .
size: .
J: TRBJ2-1
CDR3: CASSIGRNEQFF
DNA: TGTGCCAGTAGTATAGGCAGGAATGAGCAGTTCTTC

V: TRBV2
length: 15
D: .
size: few
J: TRBJ1-5
CDR3: CASSAGRGGNQPQHF
DNA: TGTGCCAGCAGCGCCGGGAGGGGGGGCAATCAGCCCCAGCATTTT

V: TRBV5-1
length: 14
D: TRBD1
size: .
J: TRBJ2-4
CDR3: CASSSGQDPFVQYF
DNA: TGCGCCAGCAGCTCTGGACAGGACCCTTTTGTTCAGTACTTC

V: TRBV5-1
length: 16
D: TRBD2
size: .
J: TRBJ2-1
CDR3: CASSFRAGGPPDEQFF
DNA: TGCGCCAGCAGCTTTAGAGCGGGGGGACCCCCCGATGAGCAGTTCTTC

V: TRBV5-8
length: 15
D: TRBD1
size: .
J: TRBJ2-1
CDR3: CASSLPGQGFNEQFF
DNA: TGTGCCAGCAGCCTACCGGGACAGGGATTCAATGAGCAGTTCTTC

V: TRBV27
length: 13
D: .
size: .
J: TRBJ1-1
CDR3: CASRRRQDGEAFF
DNA: TGTGCCAGCAGGCGAAGACAGGACGGGGAAGCTTTCTTT

V: TRBV6-5
length: 13
D: .
size: .
J: TRBJ1-5
CDR3: CASSYLKGSPQHF
DNA: TGTGCCAGCAGTTACTTAAAGGGGTCGCCCCAGCATTTT

V: TRBV7-2
length: 14
D: .
size: once
J: TRBJ1-5
CDR3: CASSLVSGKQPQHF
DNA: TGTGCCAGCAGCTTAGTTTCGGGAAAACAGCCCCAGCATTTT

V: TRBV18
length: 17
D: TRBD2
size: .
J: TRBJ2-1
CDR3: CASSPWLAGGTYNEQFF
DNA: TGTGCCAGCTCACCATGGTTAGCGGGGGGCACCTACAATGAGCAGTTCTTC

V: TRBV4-3
length: 15
D: TRBD2
size: few
J: TRBJ2-1
CDR3: CASSQAGGIYNEQFF
DNA: TGCGCCAGCAGCCAAGCGGGGGGGATCTACAATGAGCAGTTCTTC

V: TRBV4-1
length: 18
D: TRBD1
size: .
J: TRBJ1-3
CDR3: CASSQEWDRGSSGNTIYF
DNA: TGCGCCAGCAGCCAAGAATGGGACAGGGGGAGCTCTGGAAACACCATATATTTT

V: TRBV7-9
length: 16
D: TRBD1
size: .
J: TRBJ1-2
CDR3: CASSSRDRGLDYGYTF
DNA: TGTGCCAGCAGCTCCCGGGACAGGGGACTTGACTATGGCTACACCTTC

V: TRBV10-1
length: 15
D: .
size: .
J: TRBJ2-7
CDR3: CASSGPRGFPYEQYF
DNA: TGCGCCAGCAGTGGCCCCCGGGGTTTCCCTTACGAGCAGTACTTC

V: TRBV11-2
length: 15
D: .
size: .
J: TRBJ2-5
CDR3: CASSLGTGWGETQYF
DNA: TGTGCCAGCAGCTTAGGTACAGGGTGGGGAGAGACCCAGTACTTC

V: TRBV19
length: 20
D: TRBD1
size: .
J: TRBJ2-4
CDR3: CASSIPRTGTRSLAKNIQYF
DNA: TGTGCCAGTAGTATACCCCGGACAGGGACCCGCTCCCTAGCCAAAAACATTCAGTACTTC

V: TRBV7-3
length: 16
D: .
size: .
J: TRBJ2-1
CDR3: CASSPRGGGSYNEQFF
DNA: TGTGCCAGCAGCCCGAGGGGGGGCGGCTCCTACAATGAGCAGTTCTTC

V: TRBV12-5
length: 17
D: TRBD2
size: .
J: TRBJ2-1
CDR3: CASGLGLAGVSYNEQFF
DNA: TGTGCTAGTGGTTTGGGACTAGCGGGGGTCTCCTACAATGAGCAGTTCTTC

V: TRBV7-9
length: 15
D: .
size: .
J: TRBJ1-1
CDR3: CASSLASRENTEAFF
DNA: TGTGCCAGCAGCTTAGCATCCAGGGAGAACACTGAAGCTTTCTTT

V: TRBV20-1
length: 11
D: .
size: .
J: TRBJ1-2
CDR3: CSASPGYGYTF
DNA: TGCAGTGCTAGTCCAGGCTATGGCTACACCTTC

V: TRBV27
length: 17
D: TRBD2
size: once
J: TRBJ2-2
CDR3: CASSSLPGGASTGELFF
DNA: TGTGCCAGCAGTTCCCTCCCGGGAGGGGCTAGCACCGGGGAGCTGTTTTTT

V: TRBV18
length: 15
D: TRBD1
size: .
J: TRBJ2-4
CDR3: CASSPIPGQGNIQYF
DNA: TGTGCCAGCTCACCTATACCGGGACAGGGAAACATTCAGTACTTC

V: TRBV6-5
length: 13
D: .
size: few
J: TRBJ1-5
CDR3: CASLGGFGQPQHF
DNA: TGTGCCAGCCTGGGGGGGTTCGGACAGCCCCAGCATTTT

V: TRBV7-9
length: 15
D: TRBD1
size: .
J: TRBJ1-2
CDR3: CASSSTGGAGDGYTF
DNA: TGTGCCAGCAGCTCGACAGGGGGCGCAGGGGACGGCTACACCTTC

V: TRBV2
length: 13
D: TRBD1
size: .
J: TRBJ2-7
CDR3: CASRGTGETVQYF
DNA: TGTGCCAGCAGGGGGACAGGGGAGACTGTGCAGTACTTC

V: TRBV6-5
length: 13
D: TRBD1
size: .
J: TRBJ2-1
CDR3: CASARTGYNEQFF
DNA: TGTGCCAGCGCCCGGACAGGGTACAATGAGCAGTTCTTC

V: TRBV9
length: 15
D: .
size: .
J: TRBJ1-1
CDR3: CASSVVDSPNTEAFF
DNA: TGTGCCAGCAGCGTAGTTGACAGCCCGAACACTGAAGCTTTCTTT

V: TRBV29-1
length: 13
D: TRBD1
size: few
J: TRBJ2-1
CDR3: CSVAGTGLNEQFF
DNA: TGCAGCGTTGCCGGGACAGGGCTCAATGAGCAGTTCTTC

V: TRBV27
length: 15
D: .
size: once
J: TRBJ1-4
CDR3: CASRPGSGTNEKLFF
DNA: TGTGCCAGCAGACCCGGGAGTGGGACTAATGAAAAACTGTTTTTT

V: TRBV24-1
length: 13
D: .
size: .
J: TRBJ2-3
CDR3: CATSDPTADTQYF
DNA: TGTGCCACCAGTGACCCAACAGCAGATACGCAGTATTTT

V: TRBV3-1/TRBV3-2
length: 15
D: TRBD2
size: .
J: TRBJ2-3
CDR3: CASSFPGLATDTQYF
DNA: TGTGCCAGCAGCTTTCCGGGACTAGCGACAGATACGCAGTATTTT

V: TRBV6-2/TRBV6-3
length: 14
D: .
size: many
J: TRBJ1-2
CDR3: CASSSPPEYYGYTF
DNA: TGTGCCAGCAGTTCCCCCCCGGAGTACTATGGCTACACCTTC

V: TRBV19
length: 15
D: .
size: few
J: TRBJ2-7
CDR3: CASSIGSVLPYEQYF
DNA: TGTGCCAGTAGTATAGGGTCTGTACTACCCTACGAGCAGTACTTC

V: TRBV7-9
length: 15
D: TRBD1
size: few
J: TRBJ1-2
CDR3: CASSSEGQLLGSYTF
DNA: TGTGCCAGCAGCTCCGAGGGACAGCTCTTAGGTAGCTACACCTTC

V: TRBV5-6
length: 15
D: TRBD1
size: .
J: TRBJ1-1
CDR3: CASSHGTGGITEAFF
DNA: TGTGCCAGCAGCCACGGGACAGGGGGCATCACTGAAGCTTTCTTT

V: TRBV19
length: 13
D: .
size: .
J: TRBJ2-1
CDR3: CASSTRRGDEQFF
DNA: TGTGCCAGTAGTACACGCAGGGGAGATGAGCAGTTCTTC

V: TRBV18
length: 17
D: .
size: .
J: TRBJ1-1
CDR3: CASSPRSGGGEKTEAFF
DNA: TGTGCCAGCTCTCCTCGATCGGGGGGCGGAGAAAAGACTGAAGCTTTCTTT